A selection of T cell receptor beta chains follows, all from one sample in a study of cytomegalovirus exposure and HLA in healthy donors. Using immunoSEQ multiplex PCR, the repertoire was profiled, and TCRdb retains in-frame clones only, with some absent. The repertoire includes approximately 160,000 clones, around 82% of them detected once, and approximately 1.6% sits in the top ten. Sequenced material: PBMCs. Receptors originate from a male donor in good health and CMV-seronegative. CDR3s include the opening cysteine and the closing phenylalanine or tryptophan. Each record gives: J gene, V gene, clone size, D gene, CDR3 protein, CDR3 DNA. D genes are given only for firm matches. Only part of the rows carry a size: once, few, many, or a class if the clone is expanded.

J gene: TRBJ2-7; V gene: TRBV29-1; clone size: -; D gene: -; CDR3 protein: CSVKSGYEQYF; CDR3 DNA: TGCAGCGTTAAGAGCGGCTACGAGCAGTACTTC
J gene: TRBJ1-4; V gene: TRBV19; clone size: -; D gene: TRBD1; CDR3 protein: CASRKTGLGEKLFF; CDR3 DNA: TGTGCCAGTCGGAAGACAGGGTTAGGTGAAAAACTGTTTTTT
J gene: TRBJ1-2; V gene: TRBV6-5; clone size: once; D gene: -; CDR3 protein: CASSYSGRNYGYTF; CDR3 DNA: TGTGCCAGCAGTTACTCTGGCAGAAACTATGGCTACACCTTC
J gene: TRBJ2-1; V gene: TRBV5-4; clone size: once; D gene: -; CDR3 protein: CASSSLVGNNEQFF; CDR3 DNA: TGTGCCAGCAGCTCCCTCGTGGGCAACAATGAGCAGTTCTTC
J gene: TRBJ2-1; V gene: TRBV11-2; clone size: -; D gene: -; CDR3 protein: CASSFTGTAQYEQFF; CDR3 DNA: TGTGCCAGCAGCTTTACCGGGACTGCCCAATATGAGCAGTTCTTC
J gene: TRBJ1-3; V gene: TRBV19; clone size: -; D gene: -; CDR3 protein: CASSYHRRYSGNTIYF; CDR3 DNA: TGTGCCAGTAGTTACCACAGAAGGTACTCTGGAAACACCATATATTTT
J gene: TRBJ2-3; V gene: TRBV11-2; clone size: -; D gene: TRBD2; CDR3 protein: CASSRSGGPPYYTQYF; CDR3 DNA: TGTGCCAGCAGCCGAAGCGGGGGCCCACCTTATTATACGCAGTATTTT
J gene: TRBJ2-3; V gene: TRBV7-9; clone size: -; D gene: -; CDR3 protein: CASSLDRASYHTDTQYF; CDR3 DNA: TGTGCCAGCAGCTTAGATCGGGCTAGCTATCACACAGATACGCAGTATTTT
J gene: TRBJ1-2; V gene: TRBV7-2; clone size: -; D gene: -; CDR3 protein: CASSPWGGEDYGYTF; CDR3 DNA: TGTGCCAGCAGCCCATGGGGGGGGGAGGACTATGGCTACACCTTC
J gene: TRBJ2-3; V gene: TRBV7-9; clone size: -; D gene: -; CDR3 protein: CSSSSLDTQYF; CDR3 DNA: TGTTCCAGCAGCTCCCTGGATACGCAGTATTTT
J gene: TRBJ1-1; V gene: TRBV29-1; clone size: -; D gene: TRBD1; CDR3 protein: CSVLGGQGNTEAFF; CDR3 DNA: TGCAGCGTTTTAGGGGGACAGGGGAACACTGAAGCTTTCTTT
J gene: TRBJ2-3; V gene: TRBV6-6; clone size: -; D gene: -; CDR3 protein: CASSYGRGLNTDTQYF; CDR3 DNA: TGTGCCAGCAGTTACGGGCGAGGACTAAACACAGATACGCAGTATTTT
J gene: TRBJ2-1; V gene: TRBV10-3; clone size: -; D gene: TRBD2; CDR3 protein: CAIGRTSGKSYNEQFF; CDR3 DNA: TGTGCCATCGGAAGGACTAGCGGGAAGTCCTACAATGAGCAGTTCTTC
J gene: TRBJ1-1; V gene: TRBV7-3; clone size: -; D gene: -; CDR3 protein: CASSLLWETEAFF; CDR3 DNA: TGTGCCAGCAGCCTGTTGTGGGAGACTGAAGCTTTCTTT
J gene: TRBJ1-4; V gene: TRBV6-1; clone size: few; D gene: TRBD1; CDR3 protein: CASRDPDRPSEKLFF; CDR3 DNA: TGTGCCAGCAGAGACCCGGACAGGCCTTCTGAAAAACTGTTTTTT
J gene: TRBJ2-7; V gene: TRBV7-2; clone size: few; D gene: -; CDR3 protein: CASSLGVGISYEQYF; CDR3 DNA: TGTGCCAGCAGCTTAGGTGTCGGGATATCGTACGAGCAGTACTTC
J gene: TRBJ2-7; V gene: TRBV6-5; clone size: -; D gene: TRBD1; CDR3 protein: CASSPGQGIYEQYF; CDR3 DNA: TGTGCCAGCAGCCCGGGACAGGGGATCTACGAGCAGTACTTC
J gene: TRBJ2-7; V gene: TRBV5-6; clone size: -; D gene: -; CDR3 protein: CASSPYRGAKPQYF; CDR3 DNA: TGTGCCAGCAGCCCTTATCGGGGGGCCAAACCGCAGTACTTC
J gene: TRBJ2-2; V gene: TRBV6-5; clone size: -; D gene: -; CDR3 protein: CASKAGLNTGELFF; CDR3 DNA: TGTGCCAGCAAGGCGGGACTTAACACCGGGGAGCTGTTTTTT
J gene: TRBJ2-7; V gene: TRBV7-2; clone size: -; D gene: TRBD2; CDR3 protein: CASSLARVAGAVRSYEQYF; CDR3 DNA: TGTGCCAGCAGCTTAGCGCGAGTAGCGGGAGCGGTGAGGTCCTACGAGCAGTACTTC
J gene: TRBJ2-7; V gene: TRBV28; clone size: once; D gene: TRBD1; CDR3 protein: CASSYTGGYYEQYF; CDR3 DNA: TGTGCCAGCAGCTATACAGGGGGGTACTACGAGCAGTACTTC
J gene: TRBJ1-1; V gene: TRBV4-1; clone size: -; D gene: -; CDR3 protein: CASSQDGFSRTWTFF; CDR3 DNA: TGCGCCAGCAGCCAAGATGGGTTCTCCCGGACTTGGACTTTCTTT
J gene: TRBJ2-5; V gene: TRBV9; clone size: -; D gene: -; CDR3 protein: CASSRFGGRGETQYF; CDR3 DNA: TGTGCCAGCAGCCGTTTCGGAGGGAGAGGCGAGACCCAGTACTTC
J gene: TRBJ2-3; V gene: TRBV6-4; clone size: few; D gene: TRBD2; CDR3 protein: CASSDSSGRATDTQYF; CDR3 DNA: TGTGCCAGCAGTGACTCTAGCGGGAGGGCCACAGATACGCAGTATTTT
J gene: TRBJ2-2; V gene: TRBV14; clone size: -; D gene: -; CDR3 protein: CASSQGLLAETNTGELFF; CDR3 DNA: TGTGCCAGCAGCCAAGGTCTCTTGGCGGAGACGAACACCGGGGAGCTGTTTTTT
J gene: TRBJ2-2; V gene: TRBV9; clone size: -; D gene: -; CDR3 protein: CASSVGHESNTGELFF; CDR3 DNA: TGTGCCAGCAGCGTAGGGCACGAATCGAACACCGGGGAGCTGTTTTTT
J gene: TRBJ1-1; V gene: TRBV9; clone size: -; D gene: -; CDR3 protein: CASSARQTHVGAFF; CDR3 DNA: TGTGCCAGCAGCGCCAGACAGACCCACGTCGGGGCTTTCTTT
J gene: TRBJ2-1; V gene: TRBV14; clone size: -; D gene: -; CDR3 protein: CASSQVSYNEQFF; CDR3 DNA: TGTGCCAGCAGCCAAGTATCGTACAATGAGCAGTTCTTC
J gene: TRBJ1-2; V gene: TRBV4-3; clone size: few; D gene: -; CDR3 protein: CASSGGARSNYGYTF; CDR3 DNA: TGCGCCAGCAGCGGCGGGGCCAGGAGTAACTATGGCTACACCTTC
J gene: TRBJ2-7; V gene: TRBV6-1; clone size: -; D gene: -; CDR3 protein: CASSARQGSLAYEQYF; CDR3 DNA: TGTGCCAGCAGTGCGAGGCAGGGCTCCTTAGCCTACGAGCAGTACTTC
J gene: TRBJ2-1; V gene: TRBV5-4; clone size: -; D gene: TRBD2; CDR3 protein: CASSSGTSGGVEQFF; CDR3 DNA: TGTGCCAGCAGCTCTGGGACTAGCGGGGGGGTCGAGCAGTTCTTC
J gene: TRBJ1-4; V gene: TRBV6-5; clone size: -; D gene: TRBD1; CDR3 protein: CASSSSGTAIRLTVSF; CDR3 DNA: TGTGCCAGCAGTTCGTCCGGGACAGCGATAAGGTTAACTGTTTCCTTT
J gene: TRBJ1-1; V gene: TRBV29-1; clone size: -; D gene: -; CDR3 protein: CSAQRDISEAFF; CDR3 DNA: TGCAGCGCCCAGCGGGACATTAGTGAAGCTTTCTTT
J gene: TRBJ2-2; V gene: TRBV27; clone size: -; D gene: TRBD2; CDR3 protein: CASKGGGTSGFVSGELFF; CDR3 DNA: TGTGCCAGCAAGGGGGGAGGGACTAGCGGGTTTGTATCCGGGGAGCTGTTTTTT
J gene: TRBJ2-1; V gene: TRBV7-2; clone size: once; D gene: -; CDR3 protein: CASSPGIYNEQFF; CDR3 DNA: TGTGCCAGCAGCCCAGGGATCTACAATGAGCAGTTCTTC
J gene: TRBJ2-7; V gene: TRBV19; clone size: -; D gene: -; CDR3 protein: CASSRQVSSREQYF; CDR3 DNA: TGTGCCAGTAGTAGGCAGGTTTCCTCTCGGGAGCAGTACTTC
J gene: TRBJ1-2; V gene: TRBV19; clone size: once; D gene: TRBD1; CDR3 protein: CASRGTGVHGYTF; CDR3 DNA: TGTGCCAGTAGAGGGACAGGGGTCCATGGCTACACCTTC
J gene: TRBJ2-7; V gene: TRBV7-6; clone size: -; D gene: TRBD1; CDR3 protein: CASSRDRSSYEQYF; CDR3 DNA: TGTGCCAGCAGCCGGGACAGGAGTTCCTACGAGCAGTACTTC
J gene: TRBJ2-1; V gene: TRBV7-9; clone size: -; D gene: TRBD2; CDR3 protein: CASSLEGGLAGGKNEQFF; CDR3 DNA: TGTGCCAGCAGCTTAGAAGGAGGGCTAGCGGGAGGGAAGAATGAGCAGTTCTTC
J gene: TRBJ2-1; V gene: TRBV5-4; clone size: -; D gene: TRBD2; CDR3 protein: CASSPGLAGGPGNNEQFF; CDR3 DNA: TGTGCCAGCAGCCCCGGACTAGCGGGAGGCCCGGGGAACAATGAGCAGTTCTTC
J gene: TRBJ1-2; V gene: TRBV4-2; clone size: few; D gene: TRBD1; CDR3 protein: CASSHPGQGLHTF; CDR3 DNA: TGTGCCAGCAGCCATCCGGGACAGGGTCTCCACACCTTC
J gene: TRBJ2-2; V gene: TRBV5-4; clone size: -; D gene: TRBD1; CDR3 protein: CASSLARGQTGELFF; CDR3 DNA: TGTGCCAGCAGCTTGGCCAGGGGGCAAACCGGGGAGCTGTTTTTT
J gene: TRBJ2-7; V gene: TRBV27; clone size: -; D gene: -; CDR3 protein: CASGLGAGASYEQYF; CDR3 DNA: TGTGCCAGCGGTTTGGGGGCGGGGGCCTCCTACGAGCAGTACTTC
J gene: TRBJ2-1; V gene: TRBV27; clone size: -; D gene: -; CDR3 protein: CASSLSGLINNEQFF; CDR3 DNA: TGTGCCAGCAGTTTATCAGGACTTATCAACAATGAGCAGTTCTTC
J gene: TRBJ1-1; V gene: TRBV30; clone size: once; D gene: -; CDR3 protein: CAWRPGSRTEAFF; CDR3 DNA: TGTGCCTGGCGACCGGGGTCGAGGACTGAAGCTTTCTTT
J gene: TRBJ1-4; V gene: TRBV6-6; clone size: few; D gene: -; CDR3 protein: CASSHQGLLGEKLFF; CDR3 DNA: TGTGCCAGCAGTCACCAGGGCCTCCTGGGGGAAAAACTGTTTTTT
J gene: TRBJ2-7; V gene: TRBV11-2; clone size: -; D gene: TRBD1; CDR3 protein: CASSLEGQGAGEQYF; CDR3 DNA: TGTGCCAGCAGCTTAGAGGGACAGGGGGCGGGAGAGCAGTACTTC
J gene: TRBJ1-1; V gene: TRBV10-3; clone size: -; D gene: -; CDR3 protein: CAISESAPSGAEAFF; CDR3 DNA: TGTGCCATCAGTGAGTCGGCCCCATCTGGAGCTGAAGCTTTCTTT
J gene: TRBJ2-3; V gene: TRBV29-1; clone size: -; D gene: -; CDR3 protein: CSPRLSGTQYF; CDR3 DNA: TGCAGCCCCCGTCTATCTGGTACGCAGTATTTT
J gene: TRBJ2-2; V gene: TRBV4-2; clone size: -; D gene: -; CDR3 protein: CASSLGHAATGELFF; CDR3 DNA: TGTGCCAGCAGCCTGGGACACGCGGCAACCGGGGAGCTGTTTTTT
J gene: TRBJ1-1; V gene: TRBV11-1; clone size: -; D gene: -; CDR3 protein: CASNRSLVNTEAFF; CDR3 DNA: TGTGCCAGCAACAGGTCGCTAGTAAACACTGAAGCTTTCTTT
J gene: TRBJ1-1; V gene: TRBV19; clone size: -; D gene: TRBD1; CDR3 protein: CASSRAGGDTEAFF; CDR3 DNA: TGTGCCAGTAGCCGGGCAGGGGGAGACACTGAAGCTTTCTTT
J gene: TRBJ2-1; V gene: TRBV10-2; clone size: -; D gene: TRBD2; CDR3 protein: CASTTSGVNEQFF; CDR3 DNA: TGCGCCAGCACGACTAGCGGGGTAAATGAGCAGTTCTTC
J gene: TRBJ1-5; V gene: TRBV18; clone size: -; D gene: -; CDR3 protein: CASSPTGQRTYSNQPQHF; CDR3 DNA: TGTGCCAGCTCACCGACGGGACAAAGGACTTATAGCAATCAGCCCCAGCATTTT
J gene: TRBJ1-1; V gene: TRBV11-3; clone size: once; D gene: -; CDR3 protein: CASSLGSRNKAFF; CDR3 DNA: TGTGCCAGCAGCTTAGGGTCCAGAAATAAAGCTTTCTTT
J gene: TRBJ2-4; V gene: TRBV5-1; clone size: -; D gene: TRBD1; CDR3 protein: CASSSRTGTVDIQYF; CDR3 DNA: TGCGCCAGCAGCTCGAGGACAGGCACCGTGGACATTCAGTACTTC
J gene: TRBJ2-7; V gene: TRBV4-3; clone size: few; D gene: TRBD2; CDR3 protein: CASSQVAGVSYEQYF; CDR3 DNA: TGCGCCAGCAGCCAGGTAGCGGGAGTGTCCTACGAGCAGTACTTC
J gene: TRBJ2-7; V gene: TRBV10-3; clone size: -; D gene: TRBD2; CDR3 protein: CAISDPSGRSQEQYF; CDR3 DNA: TGTGCCATCAGTGATCCTAGCGGGAGATCTCAAGAGCAGTACTTC
J gene: TRBJ2-3; V gene: TRBV5-1; clone size: -; D gene: TRBD2; CDR3 protein: CASSLGLAVDTQYF; CDR3 DNA: TGCGCCAGCAGCTTAGGACTAGCGGTAGATACGCAGTATTTT
J gene: TRBJ1-1; V gene: TRBV12-5; clone size: few; D gene: -; CDR3 protein: CASGLHLQVRKTEAFF; CDR3 DNA: TGTGCTAGTGGTTTGCATCTACAGGTTCGGAAAACTGAAGCTTTCTTT